Shown below are 3 T cell receptor beta chains from a single sample sequenced in a study of cytomegalovirus exposure and HLA in healthy donors. With 60 Vbeta and 13 Jbeta primers, the PCR was carried out. TCRdb's table, derived via immunoSEQ multiplex PCR, lists solely in-frame clones and lacks some. Seen here are some 120,000 clones, about 71% observed once, and the top ten hold under 3.5%. What was sequenced was PBMCs. Source of these receptors: a woman in her 50s in good health and CMV-seronegative.

CDR3 nucleotides: TGTGCCAGCAGCGTAGAGGCAGGGGCGTTAGGAAACACCATATATTTT. Translation: CASSVEAGALGNTIYF. This chain connects TRBV9 to TRBJ1-3, with D maybe TRBD1 (6 bases). The V and J ends lost 0 bases and 4 bases respectively, with 14 bases between them. From germline, CDR1 is SGDLS and CDR2 YYNGEE. The CDR3 has 16 residues.

The genes are TRBV28 and TRBJ1-1, with 7 bases lining up with TRBD1. Trimming at V came to 7 bases and at J to 10 bases, leaving 12 bases not matched to a gene. In germline, CDR1 is MDHEN, CDR2 SYDVKM. The CDR3 covers 13 residues. CDR3: CASNENRDRGAFF. CDR3 coding DNA: TGTGCCAGCAACGAAAACCGGGACAGAGGAGCTTTCTTT.

The rearrangement uses TRBV28 and TRBJ2-1; 10 bases match TRBD2. The CDR3 length is 14 residues. V trimming: 2 bases; J trimming: 10 bases; junction bases outside the gene matches: 5. The germline gives CDR1 MDHEN, CDR2 SYDVKM. The CDR3 DNA reads as TGTGCCAGCAGTTTAGCGCTAGCGGGAGACGAGCAGTTCTTC. Amino acid sequence: CASSLALAGDEQFF.